The 3 T cell receptor beta chains given below trace back to one sample, sequenced in a study of blood T cell repertoires in COVID-19. Measured with immunoSEQ multiplex PCR; TCRdb has only the in-frame clones, and not every one. The sample has approximately 100,000 clones; about 85% are singletons. Material for sequencing was peripheral blood. Every receptor here comes from a man older than 75 with acute or convalescent COVID-19.

The chain couples TRBV6-5 to TRBJ2-7; 11 nucleotides agree with TRBD2. The junction had 3 bases not matched to a gene; V was cut back by 2 bases and J by 6 bases. In germline, CDR1 is MNHEY, CDR2 SVGAGI. The CDR3 is 14 amino acids. CDR3 DNA sequence: TGTGCCAGCAGTTACATAGCGGGAGGGGTCGAGCAGTACTTC. It encodes CASSYIAGGVEQYF.

This chain uses TRBV6-2 or TRBV6-3 with TRBJ2-1; TRBD2 aligns across 12 bases. Germline V gene sequence: CDR1 MNHEY, CDR2 SVGEGT. Trimming at V came to 4 bases and at J to 6 bases, leaving 7 bases not matched to a gene. The CDR3 length is 16 residues. Here the CDR3 reads CASSSLAGGVGNEQFF. The CDR3, as DNA: TGTGCCAGCAGTTCCCTAGCGGGAGGGGTGGGCAATGAGCAGTTCTTC.

The V call is TRBV6-5, the J call TRBJ2-3, with 7 bases matching TRBD1. J was trimmed by 0 bases and V by 4 bases; bases with no gene match: 1. Germline-derived CDR1 and CDR2 are MNHEY and SVGAGI. The CDR3 is 14 amino acids. The CDR3 region is CASSWDSSTDTQYF. The CDR3 nucleotides are TGTGCCAGCAGTTGGGACAGTAGCACAGATACGCAGTATTTT.